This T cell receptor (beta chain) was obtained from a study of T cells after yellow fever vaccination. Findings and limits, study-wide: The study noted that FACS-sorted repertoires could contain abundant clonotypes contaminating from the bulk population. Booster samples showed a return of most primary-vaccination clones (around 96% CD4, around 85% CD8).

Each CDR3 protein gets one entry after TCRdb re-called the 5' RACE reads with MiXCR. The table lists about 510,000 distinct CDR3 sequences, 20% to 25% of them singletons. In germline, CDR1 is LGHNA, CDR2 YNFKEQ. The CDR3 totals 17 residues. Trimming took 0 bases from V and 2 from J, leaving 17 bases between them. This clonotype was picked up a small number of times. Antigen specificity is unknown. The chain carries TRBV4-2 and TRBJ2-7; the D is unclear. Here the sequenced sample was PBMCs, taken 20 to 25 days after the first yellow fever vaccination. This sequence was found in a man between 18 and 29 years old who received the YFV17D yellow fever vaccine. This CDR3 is CASSQEIRWGGTYEQYF. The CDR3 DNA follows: TGTGCCAGCAGCCAAGAAATTAGGTGGGGTGGGACCTACGAGCAGTACTTC.